This T cell receptor (beta chain) was sequenced for a study of blood T cell repertoires in COVID-19. As for the study in general: Sites across the United States, Italy and Spain contributed samples from acute and convalescent COVID-19. Sample material is recorded as cDNA or gDNA derived from T cells, B-cell-depleted T cells, or PBMCs.

Trimming left V 10 bases short and J 2 bases short, with 15 bases between. Germline V CDR1 and CDR2: LNHDA, SQIVND (reference sequence). This CDR3 has 14 amino acids. This clone was seen a few times. In the original workflow: Amplification with reference gene primers provided the estimates of nucleated cell counts. TCRdb keeps only in-frame clones here, not all; method: immunoSEQ multiplex PCR. The V and J calls and clone size were taken over from that table, and D and trimming were inferred from the DNA. Of about 150,000 clones in the sample, about 90% were seen once. The chain has TRBV19 and TRBJ1-5; D perhaps matches TRBD1 (5 bases). Sequenced: peripheral blood. The source of this sequence is a middle-aged man with acute or convalescent COVID-19. CDR3 coding DNA: TGTGCCACCTCCCCAGGGATTCGCAATCAGCCCCAGCATTTT. Protein product: CATSPGIRNQPQHF.